The rows below give T cell receptor beta chains drawn from one sample of a study of cytomegalovirus exposure and HLA in healthy donors. Using immunoSEQ multiplex PCR, the repertoire was profiled, and TCRdb retains in-frame clones only, with some absent. Here the sample spans about 140,000 clones, approximately 70% being singletons. The specimen was PBMCs. The receptors derive from a human donor in good health. CDR3s leave out the opening cysteine and the closing phenylalanine or tryptophan.

v_call: TRBV7-9
j_call: TRBJ2-3
cdr3_aa: ASSSRLTDTQY

v_call: TRBV5-4
j_call: TRBJ2-2
cdr3_aa: ASSLSAGNTGELF

v_call: TRBV4-1
j_call: -
cdr3_aa: ASSQEHGEGWGEQY

v_call: TRBV5-4
j_call: TRBJ1-1
cdr3_aa: ASSFFSGTGNTEAF

v_call: TRBV5-1
j_call: TRBJ2-5
cdr3_aa: ASSLGPFQETQY

v_call: TRBV5-1
j_call: TRBJ2-6
cdr3_aa: ASTGQGVSSGANVLT

v_call: TRBV11-2
j_call: TRBJ1-1
cdr3_aa: ASSSQGGNTEAF

v_call: TRBV7-9
j_call: TRBJ2-7
cdr3_aa: ASSQRTSGSYEQY

v_call: TRBV9
j_call: TRBJ2-1
cdr3_aa: ASSTSGGSYNEQF

v_call: TRBV5-4
j_call: TRBJ2-7
cdr3_aa: ASSLTGAGTYEQY

v_call: TRBV4-1
j_call: TRBJ2-2
cdr3_aa: ASSQGLAGGGELF

v_call: TRBV27
j_call: TRBJ2-7
cdr3_aa: ASSYGTGGAYEQY

v_call: TRBV19
j_call: TRBJ1-2
cdr3_aa: ASRGGSGGYT

v_call: TRBV18
j_call: TRBJ1-4
cdr3_aa: ASSSDRVGNEKLF

v_call: TRBV5-1
j_call: TRBJ2-7
cdr3_aa: ASSLAASGRNEQY

v_call: TRBV6-6
j_call: TRBJ2-1
cdr3_aa: ASSYSKAGGPSEQF

v_call: TRBV11-1
j_call: TRBJ2-1
cdr3_aa: ASSPRTLHRDEQF

v_call: TRBV10-2
j_call: TRBJ1-5
cdr3_aa: ASSESKLPQH

v_call: TRBV25-1
j_call: TRBJ2-1
cdr3_aa: ASSAYRDNEQF

v_call: TRBV12-5
j_call: TRBJ2-1
cdr3_aa: ASAARGEQF

v_call: TRBV5-4
j_call: TRBJ2-1
cdr3_aa: ASSPERAGEQF

v_call: TRBV9
j_call: TRBJ1-2
cdr3_aa: ASSVGTVYGYT

v_call: TRBV27
j_call: TRBJ1-1
cdr3_aa: ASRATGVNTEAF

v_call: TRBV19
j_call: TRBJ1-5
cdr3_aa: ASSIEAQGEPQH

v_call: TRBV5-4
j_call: TRBJ1-6
cdr3_aa: ASNPRGSPLH

v_call: TRBV9
j_call: TRBJ2-3
cdr3_aa: ASSVGEATADTQY

v_call: TRBV7-9
j_call: TRBJ2-3
cdr3_aa: ASSDRSGVSTDTQY

v_call: TRBV28
j_call: TRBJ1-3
cdr3_aa: ASSTFSGNTIY

v_call: TRBV30
j_call: TRBJ1-2
cdr3_aa: AWTPGIGYT

v_call: TRBV5-3
j_call: TRBJ2-2
cdr3_aa: ARSLEGQGVGTGELF

v_call: TRBV5-1
j_call: TRBJ2-2
cdr3_aa: ASSYRGLNTGELF

v_call: TRBV6-5
j_call: TRBJ2-5
cdr3_aa: ASSFSGSRSETQY

v_call: TRBV7-8
j_call: TRBJ2-7
cdr3_aa: ASSLVTTLSYEQY

v_call: TRBV7-3
j_call: TRBJ2-1
cdr3_aa: ASSPDRVYLNEQF

v_call: TRBV4-2
j_call: TRBJ1-2
cdr3_aa: ASSRRGQSYGYT

v_call: TRBV27
j_call: TRBJ2-1
cdr3_aa: ASSLYRDRGQQDNEQF

v_call: TRBV5-6
j_call: TRBJ2-1
cdr3_aa: ASSLTPQGYPGNEQF

v_call: TRBV7-9
j_call: TRBJ1-4
cdr3_aa: ASSTTGGWSTNEKLF

v_call: TRBV10-3
j_call: TRBJ2-3
cdr3_aa: ATGLPSTDTQY

v_call: TRBV30
j_call: TRBJ2-1
cdr3_aa: AWEVRGGYNEQF

v_call: TRBV5-1
j_call: TRBJ1-1
cdr3_aa: ASSLAGRGNEAF

v_call: TRBV2
j_call: -
cdr3_aa: ASSAPYAGPGEQY

v_call: TRBV9
j_call: TRBJ1-2
cdr3_aa: ASSGGVQGRHGYT

v_call: TRBV14
j_call: TRBJ2-3
cdr3_aa: ASSQGTGLRGTDTQY

v_call: TRBV29-1
j_call: TRBJ2-3
cdr3_aa: SAGGFTDTQY

v_call: TRBV4-1
j_call: TRBJ1-5
cdr3_aa: ASSQTTGGNQPQH

v_call: TRBV12-5
j_call: TRBJ1-5
cdr3_aa: ASGLVLPGAYQPQH

v_call: TRBV5-8
j_call: TRBJ1-2
cdr3_aa: ASSTLDRSYGYT